Shown below are 16 T cell receptor beta chains from a single sample sequenced in a study of metastatic and nonmetastatic thyroid tumors. Using MiXCR, TCRdb re-called clones from the PCR reads. The sample carries around 4,900 clones, approximately 35% recorded once. Thyroid surgery took place with no prior treatment in any patient. The sequencing sample was made of adjacent normal tissue. These receptors originate from a male donor with papillary thyroid cancer or a benign thyroid nodule (not recorded which). Some clones in this sample may be carry-over from other donors' samples.

This clone turned up a few times. The chain recombines TRBV10-1 with TRBJ2-7; a possible D gene is TRBD1 (5 bases). Trimming shortened V by 1 base and J by 6 bases, and 10 bases separated the two germline ends. The CDR3 runs 13 residues. Germline V CDR1 and CDR2: WNHNN, SYGVQD (reference sequence). The CDR3 DNA reads as TGCGCCAGCAGTGAGTGGGCAGGGTCCGAGCAGTACTTC. It translates to CASSEWAGSEQYF.

In its sample, this clone ranks as medium-sized. Compared with germline, one end of the junction differs, possibly owing to a read error. This chain joins TRBV11-2 and TRBJ2-7, with D tentatively TRBD2 (6 bases). The length of the CDR3 is 13 residues. Germline assignment: CDR1 SGHAT and CDR2 FQNNGV. CDR3 sequence (DNA): TGTGCCAGCAGCTTAGATAGTGTCGCTAGCGTGCACTTC. Translating gives CASSLDSVASVHF.

This clone ranks as large (0.1 to 1%). The chain is built from TRBV6-1 and TRBJ2-2, with D perhaps assigned TRBD1 or TRBD2 (5 bases each). The CDR3 runs to 15 residues. V lost 5 bases and J 3 bases, leaving 13 bases between the germline ends. Germline V gene lookup returns CDR1 MNHNS and CDR2 SASEGT. CDR3 region: CASSPFGGDTGELFF. The CDR3 DNA reads TGTGCCAGCAGTCCCTTTGGGGGAGACACCGGGGAGCTGTTTTTT.

This chain uses TRBV20-1 with TRBJ1-2; 8 bases are a match to TRBD1. This CDR3 is built from 15 residues. In germline, CDR1 is DFQATT, CDR2 SNEGSKA (reference sequence). With V trimmed by 4 bases and J by 7 bases, 14 bases remained unmatched. The CDR3: CSATPDRGAMGGYTF. The DNA for the CDR3 is TGCAGTGCTACTCCCGACAGGGGTGCTATGGGTGGCTACACCTTC.

This clone occurred many times. The J gene is TRBJ2-5, the V gene TRBV29-1; D gene uncertain. CDR1 SQVTM and CDR2 ANQGSEA come from the germline V gene. V was shortened by 3 bases and J by 3 bases, with 5 bases between the two germline ends. There are 11 residues in the CDR3. The CDR3 nucleotides read TGCAGCGTTGAGGGGAAAGAGACCCAGTACTTC. Its translation: CSVEGKETQYF.

The chain couples TRBV2 to TRBJ2-5, with a tentative D call TRBD1 (6 bases). The CDR3 runs 14 residues. Germline CDR1 reads SNHLY; CDR2 reads FYNNEI. V lost 6 bases to trimming and J lost 1 base, with 12 bases between them. CDR3 loop: CASRARTVQETQYF. CDR3 coding DNA: TGTGCCAGCAGAGCCCGGACAGTCCAAGAGACCCAGTACTTC.

The rearrangement links TRBV11-2 to TRBJ2-1; D tentatively reads TRBD1 or TRBD2 (5 bases each). Trimming removed 2 bases at V and 9 bases at J, with 17 bases between. This CDR3 contains 15 residues. Germline assignment: CDR1 SGHAT and CDR2 FQNNGV. The CDR3 loop reads CASSLSKGRTSEQFF. The CDR3 DNA reads as TGTGCCAGCAGCTTATCTAAGGGACGCACAAGTGAGCAGTTCTTC.

This clone is large (0.1 to 1%) in the sample. This chain connects TRBV19 to TRBJ2-7; D uncertain. V shed 4 bases and J shed 9 bases, with 16 bases lying between them. This CDR3 is 13 amino acids long. Germline V gene lookup returns CDR1 LNHDA and CDR2 SQIVND (reference sequence). In DNA form, the CDR3 reads TGTGCCAGTAGTAATTTGCTCAGCCGCAGGCAGTACTTC. It encodes CASSNLLSRRQYF.

The J gene is TRBJ1-1, the V gene TRBV5-1; 9 bases are shared with TRBD1. Per germline, CDR1 SGHRS and CDR2 YFSETQ. With 4 bases clipped from V and 3 bases from J, the junction kept 7 bases outside the gene matches. There are 15 residues in the CDR3. The CDR3 coding sequence is TGCGCCAGCAGCGCGACAGGGGGGCAGGACACTGAAGCTTTCTTT. This sequence encodes CASSATGGQDTEAFF.

This chain connects TRBV12-3 or TRBV12-4 to TRBJ1-4; 7 bases are a match to TRBD1. The CDR3 totals 12 residues. V dropped 5 bases and J dropped 10; count of bases not matched to a gene: 4. CDR3 sequence reads: CASSQGVGKLFF. CDR3 in DNA: TGTGCCAGCAGTCAGGGGGTCGGAAAACTGTTTTTT.

J is TRBJ2-2 and V is TRBV5-1; no clear D gene. The V and J ends lost 4 bases and 1 base respectively, with 8 bases between them. The germline gives CDR1 SGHRS, CDR2 YFSETQ. The CDR3 length is 14 residues. The CDR3 region is CASSIAVNTGELFF. CDR3 bases: TGCGCCAGCAGCATTGCAGTGAACACCGGGGAGCTGTTTTTT. Based on the CDR3 plus reference TRBV5-1 and TRBJ2-2, the full variable domain is KAGVTQTPRYLIKTRGQQVTLSCSPISGHRSVSWYQQTPGQGLQFLFEYFSETQRNKGNFPGRFSGRQFSNSRSEMNVSTLELGDSALYLCASSIAVNTGELFFGEGSRLTVL.

In its sample, this clone was seen a few times. The V gene is TRBV2, the J gene TRBJ2-1, with 7 bases that match TRBD1. J was trimmed by 8 bases and V by 10 bases; bases with no gene match: 11. Germline assignment: CDR1 SNHLY and CDR2 FYNNEI. This CDR3 is 13 amino acids long. CDR3 sequence: CATKGTEGDEQFF. CDR3 bases: TGTGCCACCAAAGGGACAGAGGGGGATGAGCAGTTCTTC.

This clone was observed a few times. The V call is TRBV9, the J call TRBJ1-6, with TRBD1 as a possible D gene (5 bases). The CDR3 covers 16 residues. V was shortened by 6 bases and J by 7 bases, with 20 bases between the two germline ends. Germline loops: CDR1 SGDLS, CDR2 YYNGEE. The CDR3 protein is CASTGEGPGSNSPLHF. Here the CDR3 DNA reads TGTGCCAGCACCGGAGAGGGTCCAGGGAGCAATTCACCCCTCCACTTT. The variable domain in full, with the rest retrieved from reference TRBV9 and TRBJ1-6, is DSGVTQTPKHLITATGQRVTLRCSPRSGDLSVYWYQQSLDQGLQFLIQYYNGEERAKGNILERFSAQQFPDLHSELNLSSLELGDSALYFCASTGEGPGSNSPLHFGNGTRLTVT.

Judged by abundance, this clone is medium-sized (0.01 to 0.1%). V is TRBV19 and J is TRBJ2-7; no firm D call. The CDR3 spans 13 residues. V was cut by 2 bases and J by 4 bases, with 9 bases left in between. Germline CDR1 LNHDA, CDR2 SQIVND (reference sequence). The DNA of the CDR3 is TGTGCCAGTAGTATAATGGTTGGTTACGAGCAGTACTTC. As protein: CASSIMVGYEQYF. The variable domain in full, completed from reference TRBV19 and TRBJ2-7, reads DGGITQSPKYLFRKEGQNVTLSCEQNLNHDAMYWYRQDPGQGLRLIYYSQIVNDFQKGDIAEGYSVSREKKESFPLTVTSAQKNPTAFYLCASSIMVGYEQYFGPGTRLTVT.

By share of the sample, this clone is medium-sized. V and J are TRBV27 and TRBJ2-3, with TRBD2 matching 7 bases. Per germline, CDR1 MNHEY and CDR2 SMNVEV (reference sequence). Trimming at V came to 4 bases and at J to 2 bases, leaving 6 bases not matched to a gene. The CDR3 contains 15 residues. The DNA of the CDR3 is TGTGCCAGCAGTTCCTGGGGGGGTGACACAGATACGCAGTATTTT. Amino acid sequence: CASSSWGGDTDTQYF.

The V and J genes are TRBV2 and TRBJ2-7; 11 bases agree with TRBD2. The CDR3 has 16 amino acids. Trimming removed 1 base from V and 2 bases from J; junction bases left unmatched: 4. Germline CDR1 and CDR2: SNHLY and FYNNEI. This CDR3 is CASSEGASGGPYEQYF. CDR3 sequence (DNA): TGTGCCAGCAGTGAAGGGGCTAGCGGGGGGCCCTACGAGCAGTACTTC.